Below, 2 T cell receptor beta chains from the same sample are listed, as sequenced in a study of OX40 agonist ivuxolimab in advanced cancers. Data came from immunoSEQ multiplex PCR; TCRdb stores just in-frame clones and leaves some out. This sample has about 58,000 clones, with about 79% found just once. The sample consisted of CD4+ or CD8+ T cells sorted from blood, taken in a trial of the OX40 agonist ivuxolimab. These receptors were taken from an adult with an advanced solid tumor such as melanoma, head and neck, liver or kidney cancer.

This clone was seen only once. The chain employs TRBV11-2 and TRBJ2-3; no reliable D call. The V end was cut by 5 bases, the J end by 0 bases, with 12 bases between. The CDR3 has 15 amino acids. From germline, CDR1 is SGHAT and CDR2 FQNNGV. CDR3 loop: CASSRHHTSTDTQYF. The CDR3 nucleotides read TGTGCCAGCAGCCGCCACCATACTAGCACAGATACGCAGTATTTT.

The chain recombines TRBV21-1 with TRBJ2-7; TRBD2, the table's D call, lacks a check against the DNA. TRBV21-1 is a known pseudogene. CDR3 length: 14 residues. The CDR3 DNA follows: TGTGCCAGCAGCAAAGAAAAGATAGCCTACGAGCAGTACTTC. Translation gives CASSKEKIAYEQYF.